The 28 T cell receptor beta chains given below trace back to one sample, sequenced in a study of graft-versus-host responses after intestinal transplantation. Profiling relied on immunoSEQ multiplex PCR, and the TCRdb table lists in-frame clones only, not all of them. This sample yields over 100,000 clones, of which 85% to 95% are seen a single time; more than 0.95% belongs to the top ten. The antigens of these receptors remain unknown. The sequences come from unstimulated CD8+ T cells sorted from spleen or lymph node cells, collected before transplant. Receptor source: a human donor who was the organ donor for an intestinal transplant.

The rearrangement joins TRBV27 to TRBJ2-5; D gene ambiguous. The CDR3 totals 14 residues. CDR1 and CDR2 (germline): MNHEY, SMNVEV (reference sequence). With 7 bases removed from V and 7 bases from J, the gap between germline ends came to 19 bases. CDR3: CASTSRGTLGTQYF. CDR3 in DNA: TGTGCCAGCACCTCGCGCGGCACCCTGGGGACCCAGTACTTC.

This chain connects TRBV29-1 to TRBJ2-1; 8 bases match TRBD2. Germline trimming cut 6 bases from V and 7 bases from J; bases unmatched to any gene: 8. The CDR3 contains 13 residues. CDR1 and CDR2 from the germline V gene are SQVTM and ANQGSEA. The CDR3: CSVASGSGNEQFF. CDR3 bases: TGCAGCGTCGCCAGCGGGAGTGGTAATGAGCAGTTCTTC.

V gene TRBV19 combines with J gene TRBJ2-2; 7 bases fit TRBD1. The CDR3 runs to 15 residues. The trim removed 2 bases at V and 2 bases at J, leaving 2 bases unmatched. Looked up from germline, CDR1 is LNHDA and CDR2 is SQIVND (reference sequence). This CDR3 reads CASSITGANTGELFF. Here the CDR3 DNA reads TGTGCCAGTAGTATAACAGGGGCTAACACCGGGGAGCTGTTTTTT.

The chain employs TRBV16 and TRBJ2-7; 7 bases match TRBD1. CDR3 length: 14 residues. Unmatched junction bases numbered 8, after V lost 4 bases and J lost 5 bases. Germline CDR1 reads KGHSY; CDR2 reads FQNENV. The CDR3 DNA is TGTGCCAGCAGCCGGGGACAGAGCCACCACGAGCAGTACTTC. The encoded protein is CASSRGQSHHEQYF.

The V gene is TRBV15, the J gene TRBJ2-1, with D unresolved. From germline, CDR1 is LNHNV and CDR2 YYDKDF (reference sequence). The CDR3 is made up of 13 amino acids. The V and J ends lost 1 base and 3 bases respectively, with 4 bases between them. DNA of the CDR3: TGTGCCACCAGCAGAGTGGTCTACAATGAGCAGTTCTTC. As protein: CATSRVVYNEQFF. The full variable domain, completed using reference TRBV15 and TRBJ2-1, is DAMVIQNPRYQVTQFGKPVTLSCSQTLNHNVMYWYQQKSSQAPKLLFHYYDKDFNNEADTPDNFQSRRPNTSFCFLDIRSPGLGDTAMYLCATSRVVYNEQFFGPGTRLTVL.

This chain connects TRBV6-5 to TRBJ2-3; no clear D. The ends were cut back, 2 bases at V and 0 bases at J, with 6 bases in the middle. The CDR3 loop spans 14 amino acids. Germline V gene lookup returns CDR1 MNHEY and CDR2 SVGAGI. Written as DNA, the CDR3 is TGTGCCAGCAGTTACAGCACTAGCACAGATACGCAGTATTTT. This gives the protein CASSYSTSTDTQYF.

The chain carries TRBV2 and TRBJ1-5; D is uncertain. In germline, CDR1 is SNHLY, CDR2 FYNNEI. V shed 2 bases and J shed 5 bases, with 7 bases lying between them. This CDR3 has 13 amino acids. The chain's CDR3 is CASSETWYQPQHF. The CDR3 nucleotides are TGTGCCAGCAGTGAAACATGGTATCAGCCCCAGCATTTT.

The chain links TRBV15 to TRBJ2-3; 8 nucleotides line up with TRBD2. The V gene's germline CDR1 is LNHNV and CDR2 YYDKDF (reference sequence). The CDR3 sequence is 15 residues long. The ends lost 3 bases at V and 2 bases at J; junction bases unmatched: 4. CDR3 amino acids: CATSRLAGLTDTQYF. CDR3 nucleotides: TGTGCCACCAGCAGGTTAGCGGGGCTCACAGATACGCAGTATTTT.

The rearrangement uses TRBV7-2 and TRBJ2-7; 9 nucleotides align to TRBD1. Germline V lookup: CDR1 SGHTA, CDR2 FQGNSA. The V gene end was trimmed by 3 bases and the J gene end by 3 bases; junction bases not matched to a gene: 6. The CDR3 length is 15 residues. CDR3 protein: CASSFVSGQGYEQYF. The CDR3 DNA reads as TGTGCCAGCAGCTTCGTGTCGGGACAGGGCTACGAGCAGTACTTC.

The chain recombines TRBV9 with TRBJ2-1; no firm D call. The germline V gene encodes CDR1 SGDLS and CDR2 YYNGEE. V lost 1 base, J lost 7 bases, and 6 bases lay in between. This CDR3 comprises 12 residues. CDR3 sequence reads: CASSVPGNEQFF. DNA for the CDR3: TGTGCCAGCAGCGTACCTGGAAATGAGCAGTTCTTC.

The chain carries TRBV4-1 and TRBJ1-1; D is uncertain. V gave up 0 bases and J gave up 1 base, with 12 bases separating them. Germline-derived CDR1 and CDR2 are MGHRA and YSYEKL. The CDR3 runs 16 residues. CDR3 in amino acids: CASSQEFGRKNTEAFF. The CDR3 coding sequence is TGCGCCAGCAGCCAAGAATTTGGCAGAAAGAACACTGAAGCTTTCTTT.

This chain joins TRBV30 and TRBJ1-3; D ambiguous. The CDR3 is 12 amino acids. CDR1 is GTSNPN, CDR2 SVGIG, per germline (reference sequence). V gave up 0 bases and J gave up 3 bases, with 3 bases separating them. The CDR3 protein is CAWSVGGNTIYF. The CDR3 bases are TGTGCCTGGAGTGTTGGTGGAAACACCATATATTTT. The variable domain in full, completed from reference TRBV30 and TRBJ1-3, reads SQTIHQWPATLVQPVGSPLSLECTVEGTSNPNLYWYRQAAGRGLQLLFYSVGIGQISSEVPQNLSASRPQDRQFILSSKKLLLSDSGFYLCAWSVGGNTIYFGEGSWLTVV.

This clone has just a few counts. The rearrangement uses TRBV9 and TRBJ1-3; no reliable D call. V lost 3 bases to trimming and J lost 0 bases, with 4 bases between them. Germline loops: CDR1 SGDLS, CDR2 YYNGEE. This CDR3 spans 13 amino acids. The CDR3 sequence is CASSGHSGNTIYF. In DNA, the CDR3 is TGTGCCAGCAGCGGACACTCTGGAAACACCATATATTTT.

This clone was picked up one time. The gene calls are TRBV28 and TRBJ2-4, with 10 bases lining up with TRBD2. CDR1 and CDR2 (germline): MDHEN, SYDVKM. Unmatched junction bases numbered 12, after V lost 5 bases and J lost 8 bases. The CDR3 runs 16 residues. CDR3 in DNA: TGTGCCAGCAGTGAACCTAGCGGGGGTGGGCTGGACATTCAGTACTTC. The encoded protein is CASSEPSGGGLDIQYF. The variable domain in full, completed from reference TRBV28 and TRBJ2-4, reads DVKVTQSSRYLVKRTGEKVFLECVQDMDHENMFWYRQDPGLGLRLIYFSYDVKMKEKGDIPEGYSVSREKKERFSLILESASTNQTSMYLCASSEPSGGGLDIQYFGAGTRLSVL.

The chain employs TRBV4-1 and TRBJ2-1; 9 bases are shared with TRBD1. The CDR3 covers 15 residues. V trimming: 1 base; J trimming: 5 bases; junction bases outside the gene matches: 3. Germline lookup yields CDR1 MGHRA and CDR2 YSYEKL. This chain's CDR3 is CASSQGRTGDNEQFF. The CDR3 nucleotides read TGCGCCAGCAGCCAAGGGCGGACAGGGGACAATGAGCAGTTCTTC.

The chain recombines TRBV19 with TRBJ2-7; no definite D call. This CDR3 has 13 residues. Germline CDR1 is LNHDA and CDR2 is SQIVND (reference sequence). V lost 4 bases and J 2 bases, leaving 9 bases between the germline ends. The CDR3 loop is CASSTSLPYEQYF. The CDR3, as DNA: TGTGCCAGTAGTACCTCTCTGCCCTACGAGCAGTACTTC.

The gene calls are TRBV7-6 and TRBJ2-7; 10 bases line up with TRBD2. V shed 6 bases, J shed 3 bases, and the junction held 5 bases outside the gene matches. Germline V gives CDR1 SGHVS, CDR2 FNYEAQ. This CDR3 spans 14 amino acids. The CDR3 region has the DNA TGTGCCAGCAGATCCGGGACTAGCGACTACGAGCAGTACTTC. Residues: CASRSGTSDYEQYF.

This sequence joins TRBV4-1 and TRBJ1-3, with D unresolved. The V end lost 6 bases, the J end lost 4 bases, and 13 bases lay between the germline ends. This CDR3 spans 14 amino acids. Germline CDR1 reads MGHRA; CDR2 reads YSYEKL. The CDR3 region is CASRKTAGGNTIYF. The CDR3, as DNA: TGCGCCAGCAGGAAAACCGCAGGAGGAAACACCATATATTTT.

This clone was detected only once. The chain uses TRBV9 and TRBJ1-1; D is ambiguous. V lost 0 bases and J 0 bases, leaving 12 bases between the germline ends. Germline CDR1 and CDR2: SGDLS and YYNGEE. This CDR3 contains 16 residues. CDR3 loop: CASSVGLQGLNTEAFF. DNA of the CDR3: TGTGCCAGCAGCGTAGGACTCCAAGGACTGAACACTGAAGCTTTCTTT.

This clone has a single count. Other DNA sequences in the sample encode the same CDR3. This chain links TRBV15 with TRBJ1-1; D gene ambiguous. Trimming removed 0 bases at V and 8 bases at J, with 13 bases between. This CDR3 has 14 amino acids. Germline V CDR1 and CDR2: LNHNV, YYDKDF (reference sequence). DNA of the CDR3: TGTGCCACCAGCAGAGACCCGACCGGGAGGGAAGCTTTCTTT. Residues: CATSRDPTGREAFF.

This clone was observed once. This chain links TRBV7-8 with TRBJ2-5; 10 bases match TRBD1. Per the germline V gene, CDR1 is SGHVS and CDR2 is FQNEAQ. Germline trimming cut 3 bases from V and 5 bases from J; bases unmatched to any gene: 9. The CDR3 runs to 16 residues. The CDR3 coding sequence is TGTGCCAGCAGCTTCCGCCCCGGGACAGGGGTTGAGACCCAGTACTTC. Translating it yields CASSFRPGTGVETQYF.

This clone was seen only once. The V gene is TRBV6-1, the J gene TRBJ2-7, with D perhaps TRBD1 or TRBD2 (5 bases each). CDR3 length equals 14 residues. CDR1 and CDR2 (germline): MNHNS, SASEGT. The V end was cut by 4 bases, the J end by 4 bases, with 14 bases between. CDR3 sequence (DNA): TGTGCCAGCAGTGGCCGGGGCGTTGGGTACGAGCAGTACTTC. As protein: CASSGRGVGYEQYF.

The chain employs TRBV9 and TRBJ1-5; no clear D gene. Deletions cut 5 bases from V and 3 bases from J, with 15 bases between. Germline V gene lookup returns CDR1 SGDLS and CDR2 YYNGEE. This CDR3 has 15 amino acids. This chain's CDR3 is CASSQSGRSNQPQHF. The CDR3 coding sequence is TGTGCCAGCAGTCAAAGCGGCAGGTCCAATCAGCCCCAGCATTTT.

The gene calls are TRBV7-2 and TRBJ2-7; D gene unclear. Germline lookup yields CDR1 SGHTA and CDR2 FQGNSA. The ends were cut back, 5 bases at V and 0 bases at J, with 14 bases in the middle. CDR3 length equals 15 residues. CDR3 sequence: CASSQASLGSYEQYF. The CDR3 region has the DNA TGTGCCAGCAGCCAAGCTTCCCTGGGCTCCTACGAGCAGTACTTC.

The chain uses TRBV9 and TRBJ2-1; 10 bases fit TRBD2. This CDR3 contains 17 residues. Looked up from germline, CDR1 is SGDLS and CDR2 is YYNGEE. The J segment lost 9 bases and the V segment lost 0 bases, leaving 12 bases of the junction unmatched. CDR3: CASSVAGSSGRSGEQFF. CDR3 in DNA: TGTGCCAGCAGCGTAGCGGGGTCTAGCGGGAGATCCGGTGAGCAGTTCTTC.

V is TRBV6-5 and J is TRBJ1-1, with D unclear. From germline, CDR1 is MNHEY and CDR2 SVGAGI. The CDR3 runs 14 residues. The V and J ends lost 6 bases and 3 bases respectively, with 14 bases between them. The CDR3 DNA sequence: TGTGCCAGCAGACCTCCCGACTCCGACACTGAAGCTTTCTTT. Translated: CASRPPDSDTEAFF.

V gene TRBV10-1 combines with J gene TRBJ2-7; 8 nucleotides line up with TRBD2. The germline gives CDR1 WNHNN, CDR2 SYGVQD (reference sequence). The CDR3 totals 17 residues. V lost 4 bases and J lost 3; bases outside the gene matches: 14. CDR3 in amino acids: CASSVPGIGSGSYEQYF. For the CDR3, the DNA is TGCGCCAGCAGTGTTCCGGGGATTGGCAGCGGGAGCTACGAGCAGTACTTC.

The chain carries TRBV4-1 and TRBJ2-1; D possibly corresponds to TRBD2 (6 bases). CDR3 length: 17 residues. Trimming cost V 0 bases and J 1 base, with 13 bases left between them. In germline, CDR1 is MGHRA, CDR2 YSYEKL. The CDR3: CASSQDGLAPSYNEQFF. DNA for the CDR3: TGCGCCAGCAGCCAAGATGGCCTAGCGCCTTCCTACAATGAGCAGTTCTTC.